One and the same sample provided the 20 T cell receptor beta chains below, sequenced in a study of vaccination and CD4 T cells after COVID-19. CD4+ T cells that had been cultured provided DNA sequenced with the Oncomine TCR Beta short-read assay. MiXCR was run by TCRdb on the PCR reads, yielding one entry per CDR3 protein. The table lists 20,000 to 25,000 distinct CDR3 sequences, around 35% of them singletons, with less than 5.5% in the top ten. These receptors lack a known antigen. Documented treatment: approximately 9-day PBMC culture with coronavirus spike peptide pools or control peptides (ViraFEST assay). Source: CD4+ T cells from blood, cultured in vitro, taken before SARS-CoV-2 vaccination. Receptors were obtained from a human donor who had recovered from COVID-19.

The gene calls are TRBV20-1 and TRBJ2-2; 9 bases map to TRBD1. V was clipped by 6 bases and J by 3 bases; unmatched bases: 8. Looked up from germline, CDR1 is DFQATT and CDR2 is SNEGSKA (reference sequence). This CDR3 has 15 residues. CDR3 sequence: CSASTGGIHTGELFF. The CDR3 DNA follows: TGCAGTGCCTCGACAGGGGGTATACACACCGGGGAGCTGTTTTTT.

The J gene is TRBJ2-2, the V gene TRBV6-2 or TRBV6-3; 7 bases agree with TRBD2. CDR1 and CDR2 from the germline V gene are MNHEY and SVGEGT. This CDR3 comprises 16 residues. The V segment lost 10 bases and the J segment 3 bases; nucleotides outside the gene matches: 14. CDR3 DNA: TGTGCCACCACTAGTGGGCGGGGGAGACACACCGGGGAGCTGTTTTTT. Protein: CATTSGRGRHTGELFF.

The V call is TRBV18, the J call TRBJ1-1; maybe TRBD1 (5 bases). This CDR3 has 14 residues. Looked up from germline, CDR1 is KGHSH and CDR2 is LQKENI. V was shortened by 3 bases and J by 11 bases, with 19 bases between the two germline ends. CDR3 region: CASSPSGDAVRAFF. The DNA for the CDR3 is TGTGCCAGCTCACCGTCTGGGGACGCAGTACGCGCTTTCTTT.

The V call is TRBV7-3, the J call TRBJ2-3; 8 nucleotides align to TRBD2. Per the germline V gene, CDR1 is SGHTA and CDR2 is FQGTGA. The junction had 10 bases not matched to a gene; V was cut back by 3 bases and J by 5 bases. The CDR3 is 16 amino acids. CDR3: CASSFTSGLGEDTQYF. CDR3 in DNA: TGTGCCAGCAGCTTTACGTCGGGACTAGGGGAAGATACGCAGTATTTT. Drawing the rest from reference TRBV7-3 and TRBJ2-3, the complete variable domain is GAGVSQTPSNKVTEKGKYVELRCDPISGHTALYWYRQSLGQGPEFLIYFQGTGAADDSGLPNDRFFAVRPEGSVSTLKIQRTERGDSAVYLCASSFTSGLGEDTQYFGPGTRLTVL.

This clonotype was counted once. J is TRBJ1-2 and V is TRBV6-1; tentative D call: TRBD1 (6 bases). The CDR3 contains 16 residues. In germline, CDR1 is MNHNS, CDR2 SASEGT. The V gene lost 6 bases and the J gene lost 5 bases, with 22 bases spanning the gap. The DNA of the CDR3 is TGTGCCAGCAGACCCCTCCAGGGGCCGCGCGCGTATGGCTACACCTTC. Its protein is CASRPLQGPRAYGYTF.

The chain couples TRBV20-1 to TRBJ2-1, with 12 bases matching TRBD2. In germline, CDR1 is DFQATT, CDR2 SNEGSKA (reference sequence). CDR3 size: 14 residues. The J segment lost 5 bases and the V segment lost 8 bases, leaving 7 bases of the junction unmatched. The CDR3 sequence: CSKGTSGSNNEQFF. DNA of the CDR3: TGCAGTAAAGGGACTAGCGGGTCTAACAATGAGCAGTTCTTC.

This clonotype was seen only a few times. The V and J genes are TRBV7-2 and TRBJ2-4, with D possibly being TRBD1 (6 bases). Germline CDR1 and CDR2: SGHTA and FQGNSA. CDR3 length: 16 residues. V was cut by 4 bases and J by 0 bases, with 13 bases left in between. The CDR3 spells CASSSWTARAKNIQYF. The DNA for the CDR3 is TGTGCCAGCAGCTCGTGGACAGCAAGAGCCAAAAACATTCAGTACTTC.

This chain links TRBV6-1 with TRBJ1-2; D possibly corresponds to TRBD1 (5 bases). The CDR3 sequence is 13 residues long. Germline CDR1 MNHNS, CDR2 SASEGT. V shed 6 bases and J shed 10 bases, with 18 bases lying between them. The DNA for the CDR3 is TGTGCCAGCAGCCAGACAGACCCGACCCTCTACACCTTC. Its translation is CASSQTDPTLYTF.

This chain's CDR3 is CASSTNRAPSGNTIYF. In DNA, the CDR3 is TGTGCCAGCAGTACCAACAGGGCCCCCTCTGGAAACACCATATATTTT. The rearrangement links TRBV6-1 to TRBJ1-3, with TRBD1 as a possible D gene (6 bases). Trimming pared 5 bases from V and 0 bases from J, leaving 14 bases between. Germline assignment: CDR1 MNHNS and CDR2 SASEGT. CDR3 length: 16 amino acids.

The chain links TRBV4-2 to TRBJ2-2; 15 bases agree with TRBD2. This CDR3 comprises 17 residues. Germline CDR1 and CDR2: LGHNA and YNFKEQ. J gave up 4 bases and V 4 bases, and 4 bases lay outside the gene matches. CDR3 in DNA: TGTGCCAGCAGCCGCCGGACTAGCGGGAGGGGCACCGGGGAGCTGTTTTTT. Amino acid sequence: CASSRRTSGRGTGELFF.

V gene TRBV7-8 combines with J gene TRBJ2-2; 8 nucleotides line up with TRBD1. Germline values: CDR1 SGHVS, CDR2 FQNEAQ. The V and J ends lost 2 bases and 5 bases, in that order; junction bases with no gene match: 4. The CDR3 is 15 amino acids. CDR3 bases: TGTGCCAGCAGCTTATTGGACAGGGCGACCGGGGAGCTGTTTTTT. Protein sequence: CASSLLDRATGELFF.

The CDR3 region is CASTPTGLNNQPQHF. DNA of the CDR3: TGTGCCAGCACCCCGACAGGACTCAACAATCAGCCCCAGCATTTT. The V and J genes are TRBV12-3 or TRBV12-4 and TRBJ1-5; possible D gene TRBD1, 6 bases. CDR3 length equals 15 residues. V was pared by 7 bases and J by 3 bases, with 16 bases between.

The chain employs TRBV18 and TRBJ2-7; a possible D gene is TRBD2 (5 bases). CDR1 is KGHSH and CDR2 is LQKENI in the germline V gene. V lost 1 base to trimming and J lost 0 bases, with 7 bases between them. CDR3 length: 14 residues. CDR3 coding DNA: TGTGCCAGCTCACCACTCGAGGGCTCCTACGAGCAGTACTTC. Its protein product is CASSPLEGSYEQYF. The whole variable domain, filled in from reference TRBV18 and TRBJ2-7, reads NAGVMQNPRHLVRRRGQEARLRCSPMKGHSHVYWYRQLPEEGLKFMVYLQKENIIDESGMPKERFSAEFPKEGPSILRIQQVVRGDSAAYFCASSPLEGSYEQYFGPGTRLTVT.

This clonotype occurred a few times. The rearrangement links TRBV28 to TRBJ1-1; no definite D call. The CDR3 runs to 12 residues. CDR1 and CDR2 from the germline V gene are MDHEN and SYDVKM. V was cut by 6 bases and J by 0 bases, with 5 bases left in between. The CDR3 DNA sequence: TGTGCCAGCAGATACATGAACACTGAAGCTTTCTTT. This codes for CASRYMNTEAFF.

J is TRBJ2-7 and V is TRBV11-2, with D possibly called TRBD1 or TRBD2 (6 bases each). The ends were cut back, 5 bases at V and 0 bases at J, with 14 bases in the middle. This CDR3 has 15 amino acids. Germline V gene lookup returns CDR1 SGHAT and CDR2 FQNNGV. The chain's CDR3 is CASSTFRGPSYEQYF. CDR3 nucleotide sequence: TGTGCCAGCAGCACCTTTCGGGGGCCCTCCTACGAGCAGTACTTC.

The chain is built from TRBV20-1 and TRBJ1-3; D not certain. Germline V gene sequence: CDR1 DFQATT, CDR2 SNEGSKA (reference sequence). V was trimmed by 2 bases and J by 0 bases, leaving 8 bases between them. There are 14 residues in the CDR3. Here the CDR3 DNA reads TGCAGTGCTAGATTACCGGACTCTGGAAACACCATATATTTT. This codes for CSARLPDSGNTIYF.

This clonotype was found a few times. In DNA form, the CDR3 reads TGTGCCAGCAGAGGTCGCGTGGAATTCGAGCAGTACTTC. Amino acids: CASRGRVEFEQYF. The chain joins TRBV27 to TRBJ2-7; D gene uncertain. Trimming removed 6 bases from V and 6 bases from J, with 15 bases in between. Germline CDR1 reads MNHEY; CDR2 reads SMNVEV (reference sequence). CDR3 length equals 13 residues.

This chain links TRBV6-5 with TRBJ2-5; weak D call: TRBD2 (6 bases). CDR1 is MNHEY, CDR2 SVGAGI, per germline. Trimming took off 4 bases at V and 4 bases at J, with 13 bases between the two ends. The CDR3 consists of 14 residues. The CDR3 sequence: CASSSGWGGETQYF. The DNA of the CDR3 is TGTGCCAGCAGTTCCGGGTGGGGAGGAGAGACCCAGTACTTC.

This clonotype was counted a few times. The chain recombines TRBV20-1 with TRBJ1-6, with D possibly matching TRBD1 (6 bases). Germline values: CDR1 DFQATT, CDR2 SNEGSKA (reference sequence). The CDR3 runs 14 residues. Trimming removed 6 bases at V and 6 bases at J, with 15 bases between. Here the CDR3 reads CSAPKGVGNSPLHF. The CDR3 DNA reads as TGCAGTGCGCCCAAGGGGGTTGGTAATTCACCCCTCCACTTT.

This clonotype was observed a few times. CDR3 bases: TGTGCCAGCAGCGGGGGGAGCACTGGAAACACCATATATTTT. Its translation: CASSGGSTGNTIYF. The chain employs TRBV11-1 and TRBJ1-3; D is possibly TRBD1 (5 bases). This CDR3 has 14 amino acids. V lost 5 bases and J lost 2, with 10 bases in between. CDR1 is SGHAT, CDR2 FQDESV, per germline (reference sequence).